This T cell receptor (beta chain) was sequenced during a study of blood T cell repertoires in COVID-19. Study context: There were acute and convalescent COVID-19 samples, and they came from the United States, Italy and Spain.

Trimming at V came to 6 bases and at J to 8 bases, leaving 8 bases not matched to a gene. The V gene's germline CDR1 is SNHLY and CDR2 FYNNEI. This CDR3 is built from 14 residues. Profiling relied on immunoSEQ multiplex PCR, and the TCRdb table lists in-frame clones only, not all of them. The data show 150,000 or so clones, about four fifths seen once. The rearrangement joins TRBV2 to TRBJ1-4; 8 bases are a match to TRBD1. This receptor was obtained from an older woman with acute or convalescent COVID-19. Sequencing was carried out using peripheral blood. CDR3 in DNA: TGTGCCAGCAGATGGACAGGGCGGGTAGAAAAACTGTTTTTT. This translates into CASRWTGRVEKLFF.